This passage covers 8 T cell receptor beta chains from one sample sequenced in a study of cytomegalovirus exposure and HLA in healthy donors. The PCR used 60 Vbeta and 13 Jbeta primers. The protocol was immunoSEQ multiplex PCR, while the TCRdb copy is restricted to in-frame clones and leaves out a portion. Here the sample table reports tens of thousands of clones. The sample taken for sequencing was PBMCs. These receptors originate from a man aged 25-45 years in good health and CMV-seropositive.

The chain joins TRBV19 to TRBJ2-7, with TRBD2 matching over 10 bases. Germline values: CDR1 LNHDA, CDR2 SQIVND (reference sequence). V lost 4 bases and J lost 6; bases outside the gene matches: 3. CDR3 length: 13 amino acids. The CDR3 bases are TGTGCCAGTAGTACGGGACTAGCGCTCGAGCAGTACTTC. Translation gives CASSTGLALEQYF. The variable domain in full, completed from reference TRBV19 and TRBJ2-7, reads DGGITQSPKYLFRKEGQNVTLSCEQNLNHDAMYWYRQDPGQGLRLIYYSQIVNDFQKGDIAEGYSVSREKKESFPLTVTSAQKNPTAFYLCASSTGLALEQYFGPGTRLTVT.

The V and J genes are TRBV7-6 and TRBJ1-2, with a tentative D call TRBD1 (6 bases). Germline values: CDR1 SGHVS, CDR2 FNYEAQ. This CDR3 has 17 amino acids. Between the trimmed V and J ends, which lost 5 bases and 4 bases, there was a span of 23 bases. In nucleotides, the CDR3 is TGTGCCAGCAGCCCCCAACTCCGGGACACCAGGACCTATGGCTACACCTTC. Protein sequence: CASSPQLRDTRTYGYTF. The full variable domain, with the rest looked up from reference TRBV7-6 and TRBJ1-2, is GAGVSQSPRYKVTKRGQDVALRCDPISGHVSLYWYRQALGQGPEFLTYFNYEAQQDKSGLPNDRFSAERPEGSISTLTIQRTEQRDSAMYRCASSPQLRDTRTYGYTFGSGTRLTVV.

DNA for the CDR3: TGTGCCAGCAGTGAAGGGGGATTAATTCAGCCCCAGCATTTT. Amino acid sequence: CASSEGGLIQPQHF. The chain carries TRBV28 and TRBJ1-5, with a tentative D call TRBD1 (6 bases). This CDR3 contains 14 residues. CDR1 MDHEN and CDR2 SYDVKM come from the germline V gene. Deletions cut 5 bases from V and 6 bases from J, with 14 bases between. Complete variable domain (other parts from reference TRBV28 and TRBJ1-5): DVKVTQSSRYLVKRTGEKVFLECVQDMDHENMFWYRQDPGLGLRLIYFSYDVKMKEKGDIPEGYSVSREKKERFSLILESASTNQTSMYLCASSEGGLIQPQHFGDGTRLSIL.

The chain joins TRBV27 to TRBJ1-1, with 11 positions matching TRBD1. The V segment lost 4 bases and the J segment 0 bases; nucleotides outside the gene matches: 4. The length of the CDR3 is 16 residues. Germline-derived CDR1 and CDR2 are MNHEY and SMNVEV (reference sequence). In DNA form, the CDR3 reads TGTGCCAGCAGTTCGGGACAGGGGGGGATGAACACTGAAGCTTTCTTT. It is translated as CASSSGQGGMNTEAFF.

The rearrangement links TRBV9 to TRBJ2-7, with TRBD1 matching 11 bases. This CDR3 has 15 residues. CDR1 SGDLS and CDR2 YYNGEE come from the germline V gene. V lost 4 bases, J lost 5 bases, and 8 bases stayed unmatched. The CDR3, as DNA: TGTGCCAGCAGCCCAGCGGGACAGGGGGTAAACGAGCAGTACTTC. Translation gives CASSPAGQGVNEQYF.

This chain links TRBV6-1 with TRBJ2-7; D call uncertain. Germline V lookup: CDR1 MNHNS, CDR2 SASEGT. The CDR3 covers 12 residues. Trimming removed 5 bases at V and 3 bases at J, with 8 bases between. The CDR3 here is CASSNTVYEQYF. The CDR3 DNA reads TGTGCCAGCAGTAATACTGTCTACGAGCAGTACTTC.

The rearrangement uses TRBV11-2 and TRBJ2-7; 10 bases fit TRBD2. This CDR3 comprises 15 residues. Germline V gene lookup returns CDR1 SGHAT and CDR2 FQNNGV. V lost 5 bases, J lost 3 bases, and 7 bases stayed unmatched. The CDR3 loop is CASSNLAGAFYEQYF. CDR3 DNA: TGTGCCAGCAGCAATCTAGCGGGGGCCTTCTACGAGCAGTACTTC.

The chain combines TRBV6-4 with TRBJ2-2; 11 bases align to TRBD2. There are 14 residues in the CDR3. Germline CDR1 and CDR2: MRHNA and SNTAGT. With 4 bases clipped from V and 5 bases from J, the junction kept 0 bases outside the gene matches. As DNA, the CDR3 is TGTGCCAGCAGTGGGACTAGCGGGACCGGGGAGCTGTTTTTT. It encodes CASSGTSGTGELFF.